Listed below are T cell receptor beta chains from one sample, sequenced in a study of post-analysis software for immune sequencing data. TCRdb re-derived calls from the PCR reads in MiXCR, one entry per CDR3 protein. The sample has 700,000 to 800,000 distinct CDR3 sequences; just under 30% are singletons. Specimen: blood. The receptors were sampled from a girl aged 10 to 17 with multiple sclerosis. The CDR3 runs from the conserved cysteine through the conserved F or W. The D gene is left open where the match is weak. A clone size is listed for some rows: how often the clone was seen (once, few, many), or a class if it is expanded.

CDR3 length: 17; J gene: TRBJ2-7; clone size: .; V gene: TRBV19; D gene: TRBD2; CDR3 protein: CASSTGLAGAVADEQYF; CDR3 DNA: TGTGCCAGTAGTACGGGACTAGCGGGAGCAGTGGCCGACGAGCAGTACTTC
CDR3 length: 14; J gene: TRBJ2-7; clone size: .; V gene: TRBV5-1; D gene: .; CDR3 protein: CASSLASGTYEQYF; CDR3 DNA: TGTGCCAGCAGCTTGGCCTCGGGAACCTACGAGCAGTACTTC
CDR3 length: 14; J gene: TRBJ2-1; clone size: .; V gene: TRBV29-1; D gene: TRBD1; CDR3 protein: CSAWDSPSYNEQFF; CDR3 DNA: TGCAGCGCCTGGGACAGCCCCTCCTACAATGAGCAGTTCTTC
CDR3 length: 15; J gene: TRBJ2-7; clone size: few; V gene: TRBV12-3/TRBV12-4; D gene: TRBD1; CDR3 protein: CASSFTDRLRDEQYF; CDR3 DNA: TGTGCCAGCAGTTTTACGGACAGGTTGAGGGACGAGCAGTACTTC
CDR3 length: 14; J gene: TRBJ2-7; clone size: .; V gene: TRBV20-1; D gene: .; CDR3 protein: CSAGKTASTYEQYF; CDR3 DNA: TGCAGTGCTGGAAAAACAGCTTCAACCTACGAGCAGTACTTC
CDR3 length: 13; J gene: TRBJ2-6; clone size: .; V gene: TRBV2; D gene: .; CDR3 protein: CAGRGSGANVLTF; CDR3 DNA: TGTGCCGGTAGGGGCTCTGGGGCCAACGTCCTGACTTTC
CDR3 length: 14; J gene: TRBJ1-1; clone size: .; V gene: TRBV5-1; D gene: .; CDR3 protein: CASSSQGVNTEAFF; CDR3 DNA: TGCGCCAGCAGCTCACAGGGAGTGAACACTGAAGCTTTCTTT
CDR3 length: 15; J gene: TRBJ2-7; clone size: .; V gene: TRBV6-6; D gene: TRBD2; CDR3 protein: CASSYLSGTAYEQYF; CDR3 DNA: TGTGCCAGCAGTTACTTGAGCGGGACTGCCTACGAGCAGTACTTC
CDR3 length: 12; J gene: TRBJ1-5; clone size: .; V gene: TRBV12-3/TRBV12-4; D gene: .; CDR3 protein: CASTRGLGSQHF; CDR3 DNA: TGTGCCAGCACCCGCGGGTTGGGCTCCCAGCATTTT
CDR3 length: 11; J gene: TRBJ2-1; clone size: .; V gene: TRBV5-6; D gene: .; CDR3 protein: CASSLESAQFF; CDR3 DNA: TGTGCCAGCAGCTTGGAGTCGGCACAGTTCTTC
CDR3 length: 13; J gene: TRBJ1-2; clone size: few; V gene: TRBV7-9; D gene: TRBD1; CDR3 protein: CASSLAPGGGYTF; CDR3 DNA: TGTGCCAGCAGCTTAGCCCCAGGGGGCGGCTACACCTTC
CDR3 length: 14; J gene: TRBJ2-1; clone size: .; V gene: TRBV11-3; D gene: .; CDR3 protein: CASSLEGAYNEQFF; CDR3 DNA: TGTGCCAGCAGCTTAGAGGGAGCCTACAATGAGCAGTTCTTC
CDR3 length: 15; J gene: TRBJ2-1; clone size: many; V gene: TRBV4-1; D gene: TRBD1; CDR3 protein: CASSQGQGAGDEQFF; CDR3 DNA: TGCGCCAGCAGCCAGGGACAGGGGGCTGGCGATGAGCAGTTCTTC
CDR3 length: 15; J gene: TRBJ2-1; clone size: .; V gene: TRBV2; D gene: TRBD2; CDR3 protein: CASSELAAQSLGQFF; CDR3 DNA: TGTGCCAGCAGTGAGCTAGCGGCCCAAAGCCTAGGGCAGTTCTTC
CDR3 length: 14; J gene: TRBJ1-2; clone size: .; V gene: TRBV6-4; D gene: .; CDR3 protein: CASSDVGATGGYTF; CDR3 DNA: TGTGCCAGCAGTGACGTCGGGGCGACGGGCGGCTACACCTTC
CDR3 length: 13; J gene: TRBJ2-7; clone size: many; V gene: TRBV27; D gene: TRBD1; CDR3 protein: CASWRDRDYEQYF; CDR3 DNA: TGTGCCAGCTGGAGGGACAGGGACTACGAGCAGTACTTC
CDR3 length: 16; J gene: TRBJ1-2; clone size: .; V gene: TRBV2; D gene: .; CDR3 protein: CASSEQGLLVVEGYTF; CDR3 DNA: TGTGCCAGCAGTGAACAGGGCCTTTTGGTGGTCGAGGGCTACACCTTC
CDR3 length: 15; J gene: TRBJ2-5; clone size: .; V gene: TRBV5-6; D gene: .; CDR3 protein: CASSLARDVEETQYF; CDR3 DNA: TGTGCCAGCAGCTTGGCCAGGGACGTAGAGGAGACCCAGTACTTC
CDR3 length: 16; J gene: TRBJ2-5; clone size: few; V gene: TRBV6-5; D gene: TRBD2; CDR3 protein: CASSYGSGGGEEPQYF; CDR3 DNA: TGTGCCAGCAGTTACGGATCCGGCGGGGGGGAGGAGCCCCAGTACTTC
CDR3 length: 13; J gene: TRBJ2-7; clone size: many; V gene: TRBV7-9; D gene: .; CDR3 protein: CASSPGSAYEQYF; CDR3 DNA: TGTGCCAGCAGTCCCGGGAGCGCCTACGAGCAGTACTTC
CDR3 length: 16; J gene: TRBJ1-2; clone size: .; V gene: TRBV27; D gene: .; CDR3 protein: CASSLFQRREAHGYTF; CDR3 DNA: TGTGCCAGCAGTTTATTTCAACGCAGGGAAGCCCATGGCTACACCTTC
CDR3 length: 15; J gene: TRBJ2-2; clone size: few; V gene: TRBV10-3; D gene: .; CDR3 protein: CAISGLGENTGELFF; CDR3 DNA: TGTGCCATCAGCGGACTCGGAGAAAACACCGGGGAGCTGTTTTTT
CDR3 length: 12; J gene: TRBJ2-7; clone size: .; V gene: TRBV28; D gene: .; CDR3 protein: CASSQPPGGMYF; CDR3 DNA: TGTGCCAGCAGTCAACCCCCCGGGGGTATGTACTTC
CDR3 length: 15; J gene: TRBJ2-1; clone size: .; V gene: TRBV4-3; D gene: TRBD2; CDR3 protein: CASSQVTSGYNEQFF; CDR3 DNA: TGCGCCAGCAGCCAAGTAACTAGCGGGTACAATGAGCAGTTCTTC
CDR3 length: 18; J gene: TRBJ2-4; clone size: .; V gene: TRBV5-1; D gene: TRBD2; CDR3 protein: CASSLVASGGSRGNIQYF; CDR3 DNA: TGCGCCAGCAGCTTGGTGGCTAGCGGGGGATCTAGGGGAAACATTCAGTACTTC
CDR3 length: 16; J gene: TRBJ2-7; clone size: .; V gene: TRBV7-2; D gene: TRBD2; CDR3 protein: CASSLDLAGLSYEQYF; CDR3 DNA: TGTGCCAGCAGCTTAGATCTAGCGGGGCTATCCTACGAGCAGTACTTC
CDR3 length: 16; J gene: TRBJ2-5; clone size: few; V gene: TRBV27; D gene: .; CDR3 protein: CASSRWNNQAQETQYF; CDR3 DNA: TGTGCCAGCAGCCGGTGGAACAACCAGGCCCAAGAGACCCAGTACTTC
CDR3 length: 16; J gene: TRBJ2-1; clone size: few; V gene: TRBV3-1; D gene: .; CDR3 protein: CASSQDLQYSYNEQFF; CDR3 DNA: TGTGCCAGCAGCCAAGACCTGCAATACTCCTACAATGAGCAGTTCTTC
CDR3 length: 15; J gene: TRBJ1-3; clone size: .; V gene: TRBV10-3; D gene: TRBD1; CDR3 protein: CAISGGDRTGNTIYF; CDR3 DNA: TGTGCCATCAGTGGAGGGGACAGGACTGGAAACACCATATATTTT
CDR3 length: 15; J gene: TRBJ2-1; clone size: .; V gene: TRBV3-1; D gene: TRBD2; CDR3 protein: CASSYSGRRTNEQFF; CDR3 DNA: TGTGCCAGCAGCTATAGCGGGAGACGTACCAATGAGCAGTTCTTC
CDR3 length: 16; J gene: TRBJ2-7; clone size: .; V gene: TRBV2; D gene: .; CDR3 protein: CASSEISATRSYEQYF; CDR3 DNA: TGTGCCAGCAGTGAGATTTCGGCTACACGATCCTACGAGCAGTACTTC
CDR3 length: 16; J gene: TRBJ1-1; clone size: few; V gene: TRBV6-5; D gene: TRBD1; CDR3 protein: CASSYGDRGLGTEAFF; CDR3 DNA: TGTGCCAGCAGTTACGGGGACAGGGGGCTGGGCACTGAAGCTTTCTTT
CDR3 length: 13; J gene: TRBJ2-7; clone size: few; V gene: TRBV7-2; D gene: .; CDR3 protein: CASSLPAKYEQYF; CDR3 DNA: TGTGCCAGCAGCTTACCTGCCAAGTACGAGCAGTACTTC
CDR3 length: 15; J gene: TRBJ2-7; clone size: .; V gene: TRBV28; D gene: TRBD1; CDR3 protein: CASSPRGQGHYEQYF; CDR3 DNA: TGTGCCAGCAGTCCTCGGGGACAGGGGCACTACGAGCAGTACTTC
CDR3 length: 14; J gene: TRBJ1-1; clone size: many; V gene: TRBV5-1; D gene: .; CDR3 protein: CASSPMSGNTEAFF; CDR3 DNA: TGCGCCAGCAGCCCGATGTCGGGGAACACTGAAGCTTTCTTT